The entry below describes one T cell receptor (beta chain). What it binds is unknown. This CDR3 comprises 17 residues. Germline-derived CDR1 and CDR2 are SGHTA and FQGNSA. The ends lost 0 bases at V and 8 bases at J; junction bases unmatched: 12. This sample was included in a study of blood T cells in healthy people across ages. At least 6.5 million PBMCs were isolated per sample. General study results and limits: Any conclusive comparison of naive versus antigen-experienced cells was prevented by using unsorted PBMCs. Compared with aged donors, long-lived donors showed fewer expanded clones, suggesting selection.

Primed by a sample-barcoded 5' primer and a J-beta primer mix, a second PCR proceeded for about 6 to 12 cycles. One entry per CDR3 protein, called by TCRdb with MiXCR from the 5' RACE reads. Here the sample spans some 1,800,000 distinct CDR3 sequences, around 42% being singletons. The chain is built from TRBV7-2 and TRBJ1-2; 10 positions match TRBD1. Sequenced: blood. This TCR was recovered from a human donor in good health. This CDR3 reads CTSSLALGDRGPGGYTF. The CDR3 nucleotides are TGTACCAGCAGCTTAGCGCTGGGTGACAGGGGGCCTGGGGGCTACACCTTC.